The clone carrying this T cell receptor (beta chain) was counted only a few times. This specimen comes from a study of cytomegalovirus exposure and HLA in healthy donors. CDR3 length: 17 amino acids. Germline V gene lookup returns CDR1 SGHTA and CDR2 FQGNSA. J gave up 2 bases and V 0 bases, and 5 bases lay outside the gene matches. The PCR used 60 Vbeta and 13 Jbeta primers. The protocol was immunoSEQ multiplex PCR, while the TCRdb copy is restricted to in-frame clones and leaves out a portion. Here the sample spans 13,000 to 15,000 clones, over 55% being singletons. This clonotype originated in a woman in her fifties or sixties in good health and CMV-seropositive. Sequenced material: PBMCs. V usage is TRBV7-2 and J usage is TRBJ2-3, with 10 bases fitting TRBD2. CDR3 in DNA: TGTGCCAGCAGCTTAGCGACTAGCGGGTGGGACACAGATACGCAGTATTTT. This translates into CASSLATSGWDTDTQYF.